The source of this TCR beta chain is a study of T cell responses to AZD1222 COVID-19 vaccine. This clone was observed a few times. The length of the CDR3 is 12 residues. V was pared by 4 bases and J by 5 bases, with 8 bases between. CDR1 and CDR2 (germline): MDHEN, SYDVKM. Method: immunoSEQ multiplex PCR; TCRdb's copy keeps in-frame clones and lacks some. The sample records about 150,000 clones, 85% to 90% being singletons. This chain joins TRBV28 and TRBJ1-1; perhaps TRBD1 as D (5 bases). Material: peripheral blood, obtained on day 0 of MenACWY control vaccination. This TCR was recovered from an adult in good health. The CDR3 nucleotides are TGTGCCAGCAGTTCTGGGGGAACTGAAGCTTTCTTT. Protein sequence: CASSSGGTEAFF. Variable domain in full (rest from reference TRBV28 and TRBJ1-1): DVKVTQSSRYLVKRTGEKVFLECVQDMDHENMFWYRQDPGLGLRLIYFSYDVKMKEKGDIPEGYSVSREKKERFSLILESASTNQTSMYLCASSSGGTEAFFGQGTRLTVV.